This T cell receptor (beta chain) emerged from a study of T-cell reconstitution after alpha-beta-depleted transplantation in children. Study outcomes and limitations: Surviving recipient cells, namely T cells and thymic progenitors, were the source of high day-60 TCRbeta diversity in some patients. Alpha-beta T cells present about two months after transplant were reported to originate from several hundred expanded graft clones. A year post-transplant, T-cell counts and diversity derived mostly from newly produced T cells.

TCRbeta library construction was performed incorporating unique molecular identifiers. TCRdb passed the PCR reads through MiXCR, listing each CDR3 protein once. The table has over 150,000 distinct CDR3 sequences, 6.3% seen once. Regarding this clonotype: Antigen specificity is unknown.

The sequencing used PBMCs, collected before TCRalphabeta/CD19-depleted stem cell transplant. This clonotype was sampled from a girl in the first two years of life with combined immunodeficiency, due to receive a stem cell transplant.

The CDR3 sequence is CASSPTTLTQYF. The CDR3 bases are TGTGCCAGCAGCCCCACGACTCTAACGCAGTATTTT. The V and J genes are TRBV7-2 and TRBJ2-3; D is ambiguous. V gave up 5 bases and J gave up 9 bases, with 12 bases separating them. CDR1 and CDR2 from the germline V gene are SGHTA and FQGNSA. The CDR3 loop spans 12 amino acids.